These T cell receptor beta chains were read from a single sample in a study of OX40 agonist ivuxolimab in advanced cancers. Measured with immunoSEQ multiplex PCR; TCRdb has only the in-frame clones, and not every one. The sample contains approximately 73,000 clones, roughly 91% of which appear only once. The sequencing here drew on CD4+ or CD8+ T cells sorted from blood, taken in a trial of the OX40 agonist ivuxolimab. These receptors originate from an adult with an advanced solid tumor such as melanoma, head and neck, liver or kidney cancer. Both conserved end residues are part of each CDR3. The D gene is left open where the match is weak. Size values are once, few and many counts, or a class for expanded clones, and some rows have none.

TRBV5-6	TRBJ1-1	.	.	TGTGCCAGCAGCCCACCTGGAGGGGGGATGAACACTGAAGCTTTCTTT	CASSPPGGGMNTEAFF
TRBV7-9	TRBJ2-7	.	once	TGTGCCAGCAGCCCAATAGGGGACGGGACCCCCCTTTACTACGAGCAGTACTTC	CASSPIGDGTPLYYEQYF
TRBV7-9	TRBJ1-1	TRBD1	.	TGTGCCAGCAGCTTAGTACAGGGGGCTGAAGCTTTCTTT	CASSLVQGAEAFF
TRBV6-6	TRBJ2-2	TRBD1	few	TGTGCCAGCAGCCCCGGGGACAGGGGGCTCACCGGGGAGCTGTTTTTT	CASSPGDRGLTGELFF
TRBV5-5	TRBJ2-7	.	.	TGTGCCAGCAGCTTGGCGCAGGGATGGACCTACGAGCAGTACTTC	CASSLAQGWTYEQYF
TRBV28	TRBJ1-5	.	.	TGTGCCAGCAGCTATGATCAGCCCCAGCATTTT	CASSYDQPQHF
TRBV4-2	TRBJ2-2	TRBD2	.	TGTGCCAGCAGCCAAGAAAGAGCGGGAGCCTTGAGCACCGGGGAGCTGTTTTTT	CASSQERAGALSTGELFF
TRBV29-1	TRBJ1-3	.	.	TGCAGCGTAAAAATTGTCGGGGGGCCGGCGGAAAACACCATATATTTT	CSVKIVGGPAENTIYF
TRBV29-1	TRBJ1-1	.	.	TGCAGCGCGACACTGAACACTGAAGCTTTCTTT	CSATLNTEAFF
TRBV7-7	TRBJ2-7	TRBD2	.	TGTGCTAGCAGCTTAGGTGACGGGGGGGGCGAGCAGTACTTC	CASSLGDGGGEQYF
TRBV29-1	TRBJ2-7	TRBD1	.	TGCAGCGTCAGCAGGGGGTCTGAGGGAAGAAACATATACGAGCAGTACTTC	CSVSRGSEGRNIYEQYF
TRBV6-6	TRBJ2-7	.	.	TGTGCCAGCCTGAGCCATCCGAAGGTCTACGAGCAGTACTTC	CASLSHPKVYEQYF
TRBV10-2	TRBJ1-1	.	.	TGCGCCAGCAGTCCCGGGACGGGAATGAACACTGAAGCTTTCTTT	CASSPGTGMNTEAFF
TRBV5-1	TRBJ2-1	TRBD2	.	TGCGCCAGCACTTACCTAGCGGGAGGCCCCTCCTACAATGAGCAGTTCTTC	CASTYLAGGPSYNEQFF
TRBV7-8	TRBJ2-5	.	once	TGTGCCAGCAGCCCCGCGGCCAGCAGACAAGAGACCCAGTACTTC	CASSPAASRQETQYF
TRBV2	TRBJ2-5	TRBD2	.	TGTGCCAGCAGAGGAGCGGGAGGGCCTAGAGAGACCCAGTACTTC	CASRGAGGPRETQYF
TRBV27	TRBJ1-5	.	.	TGTGCCAGCAGTTTATTCGACGGAAACAATCAGCCCCAGCATTTT	CASSLFDGNNQPQHF
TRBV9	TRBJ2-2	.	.	TGTGCCAGCAGTGAAGCCGGGACCCTGGGCACCGGGGAGCTGTTTTTT	CASSEAGTLGTGELFF